Described below is a single TCR beta chain sequence and its context. Antigen: not known. At one end, the junction sequence differs from germline, possibly due to a read error. Germline assignment: CDR1 SGHTA and CDR2 FQGNSA. This CDR3 has 16 residues. These data originate in a study of T cells in Graves' hyperthyroidism and ophthalmopathy. Study observations and caveats: Blood also carried most thyroid clonotypes expanded above 0.001. Ophthalmopathy prediction by the model preceded onset by a median approximately six months.

RNA transcripts provided the source from which TCR beta CDR3 regions were amplified. In the first-round RT-PCR of the TCR CDR3, the HTBI primer set was used. One entry per CDR3 protein results from TCRdb running MiXCR on the multiplex PCR reads. The sample has about 570,000 distinct CDR3 sequences, around 45% seen once. This sequence joins TRBV7-2 and TRBJ2-5; D assignment may be TRBD1 or TRBD2 (6 bases each). The J call is doubtful: the DNA matches TRBJ2-7 better. The sample consisted of peripheral blood or thyroid tissue (not recorded which). The sequence derives from an adult woman with Graves' disease, either hyperthyroidism or ophthalmopathy (not recorded which). The CDR3 coding sequence is TGTGCCGGCAGCTTAAGTCGGCGGGGACATCAGGGCGAGCAGTACTTC. It translates to CAGSLSRRGHQGEQYF.